The sequence of this T cell receptor (beta chain) was determined in a study of read filtering for tumor transcriptome and immune sequencing. In the study overall: The cohort had some 17 men and 14 to 15 women aged roughly 40 to 90, mean roughly 71 years.

This clonotype showed up many times. Its antigen is unidentified. The library was built from approximately 400 ng RNA with molecular barcoded adaptors for alpha/delta and beta/gamma chains. Each CDR3 protein gets one entry after TCRdb re-called the reads with MiXCR. Altogether fewer than 75,000 distinct CDR3 sequences are present, roughly 20% being singletons, with the ten largest covering about a sixth. Broader study findings: Sorted CD138-negative bone marrow cells were not purified T cells.

Germline V gives CDR1 MGHRA, CDR2 YSYEKL. V shed 0 bases and J shed 4 bases, with 15 bases lying between them. This CDR3 comprises 16 residues. What was sequenced was a population of CD138-negative cells sorted from bone marrow. The receptor's source is a donor at least 40 years old with multiple myeloma. The V call is TRBV4-1, the J call TRBJ1-2; the D gene is possibly TRBD1 (6 bases). CDR3 sequence reads: CASSQEEGGQSYGYTF. The CDR3 DNA follows: TGCGCCAGCAGCCAAGAGGAGGGGGGGCAGAGCTATGGCTACACCTTC.